This T cell receptor beta chain derives from a study of blood T cells in healthy people across ages. This clonotype has ten or more counts. The antigen remains undetermined. This CDR3 is built from 12 residues. Germline CDR1 reads SEHNR; CDR2 reads FQNEAQ (reference sequence). Trimming took off 7 bases at V and 4 bases at J, with 10 bases between the two ends. A sample-barcoded 5' primer and a J-beta primer mix were used in a second PCR of roughly 7 to 11 cycles. TCRdb re-called the 5' RACE reads through MiXCR, storing one row per CDR3 protein. Found here are around 900,000 distinct CDR3 sequences, more than 25% of them singletons; the top ten hold around 16%. Study conclusions and caveats: In these data, TCR beta diversity tracked strongly with naive T cell percentage.

The sequenced sample was blood. The chain recombines TRBV7-9 with TRBJ2-5; D is ambiguous. This sequence was found in a woman older than 75 in good health. The CDR3: CASNPLRETQYF. For the CDR3, the DNA is TGTGCCAGCAACCCCCTACGAGAGACCCAGTACTTC.